Listed below are T cell receptor beta chains from one sample, sequenced in a study of cytomegalovirus exposure and HLA in healthy donors. Sequencing was performed with immunoSEQ multiplex PCR; in TCRdb, only in-frame clones are kept and a portion is missing. The sample consists of 110,000 to 150,000 clones, roughly 10% of them appearing once. Sequenced input: PBMCs. The receptor set was obtained from a man aged 45-60 years in good health and CMV-seronegative. CDR3s include the opening cysteine and the closing phenylalanine or tryptophan. The order of the fields is clone size, D gene, V gene, J gene, CDR3 DNA, CDR3 protein. D genes are given only for firm matches. Rows may omit the clone size; those that give it use once, few, many or a size class.

few	TRBD2	TRBV5-1	TRBJ2-1	TGCGCCAGCAGCTTGGGGCTAGCGGGCAAACTGGTATCCTACAATGAGCAGTTCTTC	CASSLGLAGKLVSYNEQFF
few	.	TRBV7-9	TRBJ1-1	TGTGCCAGCAGCTTAGCATCGGGGTGGACTGAAGCTTTCTTT	CASSLASGWTEAFF
.	.	TRBV5-1	TRBJ2-7	TGCGCCAGCAGCTTGAGGGCGGGCTACGAGCAGTACTTC	CASSLRAGYEQYF
.	TRBD1	TRBV28	TRBJ2-6	TGTGCCAGCAGTTCACCGACAGGGTCTGGGGCCAACGTCCTGACTTTC	CASSSPTGSGANVLTF
few	TRBD2	TRBV5-1	TRBJ2-5	TGCGCCAGCAGCTTTAGCGGGGGGCCGGGGGAGACCCAGTACTTC	CASSFSGGPGETQYF
few	TRBD1	TRBV30	TRBJ2-1	TGTGCCTGGAGTGTGCCCGGGACAGGATTCTACAATGAGCAGTTCTTC	CAWSVPGTGFYNEQFF
few	.	TRBV27	TRBJ1-1	TGTGCCAGCAGTGCCCGGACAGTTATGAACACTGAAGCTTTCTTT	CASSARTVMNTEAFF
few	.	TRBV27	TRBJ1-4	TGTGCCAGCAGTTTACAGTTTGCAACTAATGAAAAACTGTTTTTT	CASSLQFATNEKLFF
few	.	TRBV28	TRBJ2-7	TGTGCCAGCACCCCTGGCGGGGCCATCTCCTACGAGCAGTACTTC	CASTPGGAISYEQYF
.	TRBD1	TRBV16	TRBJ1-5	TGTGCCAGCAGCCAGACAGGGGGTATCGGTCAGCCCCAGCATTTT	CASSQTGGIGQPQHF
few	.	TRBV6-6	TRBJ1-2	TGTGCCAGCACCCAACAAACAGGGAACCCTAACTATGGCTACACCTTC	CASTQQTGNPNYGYTF
.	TRBD1	TRBV6-5	TRBJ2-1	TGTGCCAGCAGTTACAGGGACAGCTACAATGAGCAGTTCTTC	CASSYRDSYNEQFF
few	.	TRBV5-6	TRBJ1-2	TGTGCCAGCAGCTTGGAGGGGCCAGGCGGTGGCTACACCTTC	CASSLEGPGGGYTF
few	TRBD2	TRBV27	TRBJ2-7	TGTGCCAGCAGACCCCCTAGCGGGGGGGCCTTGCACGAGCAGTACTTC	CASRPPSGGALHEQYF
few	TRBD2	TRBV30	TRBJ2-5	TGTGCCTGGAGTGTGTACAGCGGGAGGGCCCGGGAGACCCAGTACTTC	CAWSVYSGRARETQYF
.	.	TRBV28	TRBJ1-4	TGTGCCAGCACCGAATCCGAGGGATACTTTGAAAAACTGTTTTTT	CASTESEGYFEKLFF
.	TRBD1	TRBV7-2	TRBJ1-5	TGTGCCAGCAGCTCCGGGACAGGTAGGAGCAATCAGCCCCAGCATTTT	CASSSGTGRSNQPQHF
.	TRBD1	TRBV28	TRBJ1-2	TGTGCCAGCACCACTGGGGGGACAGGATCTAACTATGGCTACACCTTC	CASTTGGTGSNYGYTF
.	TRBD1	TRBV7-6	TRBJ1-4	TGTGCCAGCAGCTTGCGGGGACAGGGTGTAAATGAAAAACTGTTTTTT	CASSLRGQGVNEKLFF
.	TRBD1	TRBV30	TRBJ1-2	TGTGCCTGGAGCGAGACAGGGTGGGGTGGCTACACCTTC	CAWSETGWGGYTF
few	.	TRBV19	TRBJ2-7	TGTGCCAGTAGTATTGAGTCAGGCATTTCCTACGAGCAGTACTTC	CASSIESGISYEQYF
.	.	TRBV5-4	TRBJ2-7	TGTGCCAGCAGCTTGACGGCAGGGGATCTCTACGAGCAGTACTTC	CASSLTAGDLYEQYF
few	TRBD1	TRBV2	TRBJ2-7	TGTGCCAGCAGTAGGGACAGATCCTACGAGCAGTACTTC	CASSRDRSYEQYF
.	TRBD2	TRBV19	TRBJ2-7	TGTGCCAGTAGTATATCGGGGATAGCGGGAATCTCCTACGAGCAGTACTTC	CASSISGIAGISYEQYF
.	TRBD2	TRBV19	TRBJ2-5	TGTGCCAGTAGCCGCGGGGGGGGGCGGTGGCAAGAGACCCAGTACTTC	CASSRGGGRWQETQYF
.	TRBD1	TRBV6-1	TRBJ2-7	TGTGCCAGCAGCCAGGACAGGGAGCAGTACTTC	CASSQDREQYF
.	.	TRBV29-1	TRBJ1-2	TGCAGCGTTGATGCATATAGTACCAACGAAAACTATGGCTACACCTTC	CSVDAYSTNENYGYTF
few	.	TRBV5-6	TRBJ1-4	TGTGCCAGCATGGGAGCAACTAATGAAAAACTGTTTTTT	CASMGATNEKLFF
few	TRBD1	TRBV11-2	TRBJ1-2	TGTGCCAGCAGCTCGGGACAGAGGGCTTACTTC	CASSSGQRAYF